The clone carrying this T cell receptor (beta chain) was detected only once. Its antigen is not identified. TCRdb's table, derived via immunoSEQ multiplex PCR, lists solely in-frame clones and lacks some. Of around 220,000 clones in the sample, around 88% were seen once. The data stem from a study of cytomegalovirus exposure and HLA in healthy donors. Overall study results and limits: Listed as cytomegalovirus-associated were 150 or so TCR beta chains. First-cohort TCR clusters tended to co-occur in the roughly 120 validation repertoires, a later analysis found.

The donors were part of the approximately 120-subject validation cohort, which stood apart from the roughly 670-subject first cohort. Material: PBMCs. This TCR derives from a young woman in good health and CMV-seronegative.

CDR3 coding DNA: TGTGCCAGCAGCAAAACCAGGTCTGAAGCTTTCTTT. Encoded protein: CASSKTRSEAFF. The chain carries TRBV28 and TRBJ1-1; D not certain. This CDR3 region has 12 residues. CDR1 MDHEN and CDR2 SYDVKM come from the germline V gene. Deletions cut 6 bases from V and 6 bases from J, with 11 bases between.